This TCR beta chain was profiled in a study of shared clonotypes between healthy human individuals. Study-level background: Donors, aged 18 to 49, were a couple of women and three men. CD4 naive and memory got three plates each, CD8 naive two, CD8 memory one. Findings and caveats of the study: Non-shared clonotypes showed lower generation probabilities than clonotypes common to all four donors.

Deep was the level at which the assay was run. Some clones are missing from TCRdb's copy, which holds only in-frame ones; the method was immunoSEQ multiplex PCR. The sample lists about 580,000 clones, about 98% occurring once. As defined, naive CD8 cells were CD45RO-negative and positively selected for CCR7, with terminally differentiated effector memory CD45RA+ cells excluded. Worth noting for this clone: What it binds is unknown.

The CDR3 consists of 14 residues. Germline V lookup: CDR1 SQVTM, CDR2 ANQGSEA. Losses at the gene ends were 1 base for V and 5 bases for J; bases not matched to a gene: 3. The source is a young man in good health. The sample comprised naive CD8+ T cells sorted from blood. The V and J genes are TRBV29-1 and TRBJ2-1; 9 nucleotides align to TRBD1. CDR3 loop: CSVEGQGEDNEQFF. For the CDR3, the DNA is TGCAGCGTTGAAGGACAGGGGGAGGACAATGAGCAGTTCTTC.